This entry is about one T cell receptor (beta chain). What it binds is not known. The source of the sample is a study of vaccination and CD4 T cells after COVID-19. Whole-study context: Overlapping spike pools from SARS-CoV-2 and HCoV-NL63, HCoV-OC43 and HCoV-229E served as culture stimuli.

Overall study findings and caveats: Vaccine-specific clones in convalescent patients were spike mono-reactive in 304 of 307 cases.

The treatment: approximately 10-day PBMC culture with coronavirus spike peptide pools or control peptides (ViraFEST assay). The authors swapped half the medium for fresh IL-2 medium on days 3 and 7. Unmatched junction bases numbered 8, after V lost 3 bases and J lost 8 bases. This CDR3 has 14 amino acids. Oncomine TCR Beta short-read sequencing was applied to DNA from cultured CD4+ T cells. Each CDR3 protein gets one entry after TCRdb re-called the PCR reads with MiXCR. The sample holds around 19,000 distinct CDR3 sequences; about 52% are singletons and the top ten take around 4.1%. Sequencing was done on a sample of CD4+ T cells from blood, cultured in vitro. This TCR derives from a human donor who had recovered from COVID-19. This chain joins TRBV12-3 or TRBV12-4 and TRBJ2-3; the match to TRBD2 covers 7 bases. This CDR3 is CASSLGGNLGTQYF. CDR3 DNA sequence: TGTGCCAGCAGTTTGGGAGGGAATTTGGGTACGCAGTATTTT.